These 14 T cell receptor beta chains were all obtained from the same sample, sequenced in a study of regulatory T cells in long-lasting Graves disease. Arm-PCR of CDR3 regions and iRepertoire HTBI primers were the basis on which TCR beta libraries were built. A single record per CDR3 protein comes from TCRdb applying MiXCR to the multiplex PCR reads. The table shows roughly 380,000 distinct CDR3 sequences, with over 15% occurring only once. Time point of the sample: newly diagnosed GD, antithyroid drugs for less than 3 months. After RNA was extracted from PBMCs, the TCR library was made from it. The same sample was also studied in work on T cells in Graves' hyperthyroidism and ophthalmopathy.

The sequencing used peripheral blood mononuclear cells (PBMCs), collected at new diagnosis, from a patient treated with antithyroid drugs. These receptors came from a middle-aged man with Graves disease.

This clonotype showed up just a few times. V is TRBV28 and J is TRBJ2-2; 9 nucleotides align to TRBD1. Germline lookup yields CDR1 MDHEN and CDR2 SYDVKM. The CDR3 loop spans 15 amino acids. V shed 6 bases, J shed 5 bases, and the junction held 7 bases outside the gene matches. In DNA form, the CDR3 reads TGTGCCAGCAGCAGACAGGGGGGTGAGACCGGGGAGCTGTTTTTT. This translates into CASSRQGGETGELFF.

This clonotype was picked up many times. This chain links TRBV9 with TRBJ1-1, with D perhaps TRBD1 (5 bases). Germline V gene sequence: CDR1 SGDLS, CDR2 YYNGEE. V lost 4 bases to trimming and J lost 4 bases, with 11 bases between them. The CDR3 consists of 13 residues. This CDR3 reads CASSPGSATEAFF. The CDR3 DNA reads TGTGCCAGCAGCCCAGGGTCTGCCACTGAAGCTTTCTTT.

The chain joins TRBV7-2 to TRBJ2-5; 9 positions agree with TRBD2. Germline CDR1 is SGHTA and CDR2 is FQGNSA. This CDR3 comprises 16 residues. V shed 5 bases and J 4 bases; nucleotides not matched to a gene: 11. This CDR3 is CASSPSGRGGGETQYF. In DNA, the CDR3 is TGTGCCAGCAGCCCATCGGGGCGGGGGGGCGGAGAGACCCAGTACTTC.

This clonotype was detected ten times or more. V gene TRBV20-1 combines with J gene TRBJ1-6; D remains ambiguous. The CDR3 has 14 residues. Trimming removed 5 bases from V and 0 bases from J, with 8 bases in between. The germline CDR1 and CDR2 sequences are DFQATT and SNEGSKA (reference sequence). The CDR3 here is CSASDNSYNSPLHF. DNA of the CDR3: TGCAGTGCTTCAGATAACTCCTATAATTCACCCCTCCACTTT.

As for this clonotype: At one boundary the junction diverges from the germline segment, which might be a read error. The chain carries TRBV5-1 and TRBJ2-7; D unclear. Germline assignment: CDR1 SGHRS and CDR2 YFSETQ. The CDR3 is 14 amino acids. The CDR3 region is CASSLTRLSYEEYF. The DNA for the CDR3 is TGTGCCAGCAGCTTAACACGGCTTTCCTACGAGGAGTACTTC.

The table lists this clonotype with many counts. The J gene is TRBJ2-5, the V gene TRBV2, with D perhaps matching TRBD2 (7 bases). The CDR3 loop spans 13 amino acids. Germline CDR1 is SNHLY and CDR2 is FYNNEI. Trimming shortened V by 8 bases and J by 5 bases, and 15 bases separated the two germline ends. CDR3: CASLSGGRETQYF. The CDR3 DNA is TGTGCCAGCCTCTCGGGGGGCAGGGAGACCCAGTACTTC.

This clonotype was seen a few times. The chain is built from TRBV5-1 and TRBJ2-5; unclear D gene. The CDR3 contains 10 residues. V lost 3 bases and J lost 11, with 8 bases in between. CDR1 and CDR2 (germline): SGHRS, YFSETQ. DNA for the CDR3: TGCGCCAGCAGCTCCACCACTCAGTACTTC. This sequence encodes CASSSTTQYF.

The gene calls are TRBV20-1 and TRBJ2-1, with 11 nucleotides matching TRBD2. This CDR3 spans 16 amino acids. The V segment lost 3 bases and the J segment 4 bases; nucleotides outside the gene matches: 8. In germline, CDR1 is DFQATT, CDR2 SNEGSKA (reference sequence). The CDR3 reads CSASSGLAGTYNEQFF. The CDR3 DNA is TGCAGTGCTAGCTCAGGACTAGCGGGTACATACAATGAGCAGTTCTTC.

In this sample, this clonotype turned up a few times. The CDR3 DNA follows: TGCAGTGCTAGAGGTTCTACCCCAGATACGCAGTATTTT. It specifies CSARGSTPDTQYF. The chain is built from TRBV20-1 and TRBJ2-3; D is undetermined. The germline V and J ends were trimmed by 1 base and 4 bases, with 9 bases remaining between them. CDR3 size: 13 residues. Germline CDR1 reads DFQATT; CDR2 reads SNEGSKA (reference sequence).

This clonotype was seen repeatedly, ten times or more. This chain joins TRBV5-1 and TRBJ2-5; possible D gene TRBD2, 6 bases. The germline V and J ends were trimmed by 4 bases and 5 bases, with 21 bases remaining between them. CDR3 length equals 16 residues. Germline loops: CDR1 SGHRS, CDR2 YFSETQ. In nucleotides, the CDR3 is TGCGCCAGCAGCCAGGGTAGGGTTAGCGGAGGGGAGACCCAGTACTTC. Residues: CASSQGRVSGGETQYF.

This clonotype came up many times. This sequence joins TRBV28 and TRBJ2-7; 12 bases match TRBD1. Germline CDR1 MDHEN, CDR2 SYDVKM. The CDR3 is made up of 15 amino acids. V shed 5 bases, J shed 6 bases, and the junction held 8 bases outside the gene matches. CDR3 nucleotide sequence: TGTGCCAGCAGTAGCCCGGGACAGGGGGCTCTCGAGCAGTACTTC. Encoded protein: CASSSPGQGALEQYF.

This clonotype was counted many times. V gene TRBV28 combines with J gene TRBJ2-2; no clear D. This CDR3 has 15 residues. Germline CDR1 is MDHEN and CDR2 is SYDVKM. V was cut by 0 bases and J by 4 bases, with 9 bases left in between. The CDR3 DNA follows: TGTGCCAGCAGTTTATGTTACGGATGCACCGGGGAGCTGTTTTTT. Protein sequence: CASSLCYGCTGELFF.

Ten or more counts support this clonotype. The genes are TRBV6-5 and TRBJ2-1, with 8 bases identical to TRBD2. Looked up from germline, CDR1 is MNHEY and CDR2 is SVGAGI. CDR3 length equals 15 residues. The junction had 10 bases not matched to a gene; V was cut back by 4 bases and J by 8 bases. The CDR3 nucleotides are TGTGCCAGCAGTTTACGGGGGGGCCAGTTTTATGAGCAGTTCTTC. This sequence encodes CASSLRGGQFYEQFF.

This clonotype occurred many times. The V gene is TRBV20-1, the J gene TRBJ2-1; D remains unclear. CDR3 length: 12 residues. The germline CDR1 and CDR2 sequences are DFQATT and SNEGSKA (reference sequence). The germline V and J ends were trimmed by 3 bases and 10 bases, with 13 bases remaining between them. The CDR3 loop is CSASPFLAEQFF. CDR3 DNA sequence: TGCAGTGCTAGCCCGTTTTTGGCCGAGCAGTTCTTC.